This TCR beta chain was sequenced for a study of blood T cell repertoires in COVID-19 (dated by TCRdb to about 2020). At the level of the whole study: The collaborator samples originated in the United States, Italy and Spain and spanned the acute and convalescent phases of COVID-19. The material from the prospective study consisted of cDNA or gDNA derived from T cells, B-cell-depleted T cells, or PBMCs. Subjects who had been exposed to COVID-19, were actively infected with it, or had recovered from it provided the deeply sampled blood TCRbeta repertoires that made up the dataset. The repertoires were released in a freely available public database intended as a resource for research on the immune response to SARS-CoV-2. Samples came from the ongoing ImmuneRACE study (first 160 participants) plus 1,254 subjects from 6 global collaborators. Sample metadata almost always included a de-identified subject ID, COVID-19 status, age in years and sex. Where HLA class I and class II types were available, the types were taken from metadata supplied by the sample provider, not from assay-based typing. Findings and caveats that apply to the study as a whole: How much clinical and demographic metadata was included differed by source and by participant, and the metadata was provided uncurated.

TCRbeta CDR3 regions were amplified from genomic DNA using the immunoSEQ Assay, a bias-controlled multiplex PCR. On the study's bioinformatics: The number of nucleated cells in each sample was estimated by amplification of reference gene primers within the assay. To quantify the absolute abundance of each unique TCRbeta CDR3 rearrangement, sequence reads were collapsed and filtered. For each sample, productive Simpson clonality was calculated as the square root of Simpson's diversity index over productive rearrangements. This immuneACCESS table, as held by TCRdb, lists in-frame sequences with V and J called but not all clones. Of the missing ones, under half trace to an unresolved V gene in checked studies; the others have no known cause. The V and J calls and clone size were taken over from that table, and D and trimming were inferred from the DNA. This sample gives about 420,000 clones in total; 70% to 90% of them show up just once. The ten largest clones take up roughly 0.87% of the sample.

In Seattle, one collaborating source enrolled patients while the infection was active and tracked those patients longitudinally over the course of disease. The collaborating institutions used their own protocols to collect whole blood in K2EDTA tubes. For TCRbeta analysis, collaborators shipped samples in one of three forms: frozen whole blood, isolated PBMCs, or DNA extracted from either of those sample types. From its cysteine to its phenylalanine, the CDR3 spans 14 amino acids. The retained sequence is limited to the CDR3, 42 bases, with the frame set at the first base. Trimming takes 3 bases from V and 4 bases from J, and the germline ends sit 11 bases apart. According to the germline V gene, CDR1 reads SNHLY and CDR2 reads FYNNEI. As regards this clone: This receptor's antigen is unknown. No much larger clone exists at a distance of one base, and base qualities are not known.

The origin of this receptor is a man aged 18 to 30 with COVID-19, enrolled during active disease. The chain employs TRBV2 and TRBJ2-3, with the D gene not confidently named. Source material: peripheral blood. The CDR3 region: CASSEGSGPDTQYF. The sequence in DNA is TGTGCCAGCAGTGAGGGCAGTGGGCCAGATACGCAGTATTTT.